This T cell receptor (beta chain) was retrieved from a study of blood T cell repertoires in COVID-19. Generated by immunoSEQ multiplex PCR, the TCRdb table keeps only in-frame clones and is missing some. The data hold 70,000 to 95,000 clones, with 75% to 95% observed a single time. The CDR3 is 13 residues long. V lost 5 bases, J lost 7 bases, and 15 bases lay in between. CDR1 is SQVTM and CDR2 is ANQGSEA in the germline V gene. The sequencing input was peripheral blood. V usage is TRBV29-1 and J usage is TRBJ2-1; D is undetermined. The TCR sequence derives from a woman aged 45-65 years in a cohort sampled during active COVID-19. Here the CDR3 DNA reads TGCAGCGTTAAGAACCCGGTACCGAATGAGCAGTTCTTC. The encoded protein is CSVKNPVPNEQFF.